The 5 T cell receptor beta chains listed next were all sequenced from one sample in a study of shared clonotypes between healthy human individuals. Sequencing used immunoSEQ multiplex PCR; TCRdb keeps in-frame clones, though not all of them. The table includes 1,500,000 or so clones, 95% to 97% detected once. The sample taken for sequencing was naive CD4+ T cells sorted from blood. As for subset: CD45RA+ positively selected. The receptor set was obtained from a man aged 30-40 years in good health.

The chain couples TRBV5-3 to TRBJ2-7; a weak D match, TRBD1 (5 bases). TRBV5-3 is designated an ORF whose function remains uncertain. This CDR3 comprises 16 residues. V was trimmed by 1 base and J by 4 bases, leaving 18 bases between them. The CDR3 sequence is CARSLFRVTGRYEQYF. CDR3 nucleotides: TGTGCCAGAAGCTTGTTTAGAGTAACAGGACGTTACGAGCAGTACTTC.

The rearrangement uses TRBV7-6 and TRBJ2-7; D might be TRBD1 or TRBD2, each matching 5 bases. The germline V gene encodes CDR1 SGHVS and CDR2 FNYEAQ. The CDR3 loop spans 14 amino acids. V was cut by 6 bases and J by 2 bases, with 14 bases left in between. The CDR3 nucleotides read TGTGCCAGCAGTCCAGGGACGGCGACCTACGAGCAGTACTTC. Its protein product is CASSPGTATYEQYF.

This rearrangement joins TRBV10-2 to TRBJ2-1, with D hard to call. Per germline, CDR1 WSHSY and CDR2 SAAADI. The CDR3 runs 13 residues. V lost 3 bases and J 1 base, leaving 4 bases between the germline ends. The CDR3 coding sequence is TGCGCCAGCAGTGATTGGTCCTACAATGAGCAGTTCTTC. Translation: CASSDWSYNEQFF.

The chain carries TRBV5-1 and TRBJ1-1; unclear D gene. Germline V gene data show CDR1 as SGHRS and CDR2 as YFSETQ. Trimming took 2 bases from V and 0 from J, leaving 17 bases between them. The CDR3 sequence is 17 residues long. The CDR3 coding sequence is TGCGCCAGCAGCTTCGACGGAGGATTCTTCATGAACACTGAAGCTTTCTTT. Translated: CASSFDGGFFMNTEAFF. Together with reference TRBV5-1 and TRBJ1-1, the CDR3 gives the full variable domain: KAGVTQTPRYLIKTRGQQVTLSCSPISGHRSVSWYQQTPGQGLQFLFEYFSETQRNKGNFPGRFSGRQFSNSRSEMNVSTLELGDSALYLCASSFDGGFFMNTEAFFGQGTRLTVV.

This chain connects TRBV2 to TRBJ2-1; tentative D call: TRBD1 (6 bases). The ends were cut back, 5 bases at V and 2 bases at J, with 7 bases in the middle. From germline, CDR1 is SNHLY and CDR2 FYNNEI. The CDR3 length is 13 residues. CDR3 DNA: TGTGCCAGCAGTCGGACAGCCTACAATGAGCAGTTCTTC. It yields the protein CASSRTAYNEQFF.